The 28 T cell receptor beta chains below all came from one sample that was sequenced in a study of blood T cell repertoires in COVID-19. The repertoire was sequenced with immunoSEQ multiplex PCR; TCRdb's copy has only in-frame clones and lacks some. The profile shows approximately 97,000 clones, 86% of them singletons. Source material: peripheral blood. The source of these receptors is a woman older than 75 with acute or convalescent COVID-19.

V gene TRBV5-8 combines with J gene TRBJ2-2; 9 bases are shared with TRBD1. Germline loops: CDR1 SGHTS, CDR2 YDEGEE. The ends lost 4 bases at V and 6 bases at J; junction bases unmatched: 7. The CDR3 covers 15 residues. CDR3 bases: TGTGCCAGCAGCGTTACAGGGGGCGCAGCCGGGGAGCTGTTTTTT. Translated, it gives CASSVTGGAAGELFF.

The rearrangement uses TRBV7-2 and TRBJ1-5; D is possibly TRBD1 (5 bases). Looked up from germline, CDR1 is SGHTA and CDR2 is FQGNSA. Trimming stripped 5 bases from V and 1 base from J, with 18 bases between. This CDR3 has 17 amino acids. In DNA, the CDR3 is TGTGCCAGCAGCCCTCAGGGAGGATCGGGGAGCAATCAGCCCCAGCATTTT. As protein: CASSPQGGSGSNQPQHF.

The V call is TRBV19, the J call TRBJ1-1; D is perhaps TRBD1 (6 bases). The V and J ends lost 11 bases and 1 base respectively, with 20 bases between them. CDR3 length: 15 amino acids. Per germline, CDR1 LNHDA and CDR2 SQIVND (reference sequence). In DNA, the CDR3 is TGTGCCGCCTGGGGAAGGGGACATGGGAACACTGAAGCTTTCTTT. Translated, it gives CAAWGRGHGNTEAFF.

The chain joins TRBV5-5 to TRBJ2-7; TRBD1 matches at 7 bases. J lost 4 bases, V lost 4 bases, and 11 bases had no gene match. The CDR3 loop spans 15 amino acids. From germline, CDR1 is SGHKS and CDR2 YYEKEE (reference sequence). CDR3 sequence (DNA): TGTGCCAGCAGCATCGGACAGGAGCTTTGGTACGAGCAGTACTTC. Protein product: CASSIGQELWYEQYF.

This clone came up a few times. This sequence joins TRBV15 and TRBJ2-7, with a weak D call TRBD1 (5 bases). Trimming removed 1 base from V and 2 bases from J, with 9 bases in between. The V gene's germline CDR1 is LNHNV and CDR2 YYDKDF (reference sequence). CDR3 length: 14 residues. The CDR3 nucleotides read TGTGCCACCAGCAGAGGCCAGGGCACCTACGAGCAGTACTTC. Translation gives CATSRGQGTYEQYF.

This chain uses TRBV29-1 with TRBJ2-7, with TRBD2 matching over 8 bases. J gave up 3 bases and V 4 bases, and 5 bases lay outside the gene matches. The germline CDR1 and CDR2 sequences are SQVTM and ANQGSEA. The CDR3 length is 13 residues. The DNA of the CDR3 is TGCAGCGTTGGGGCGAGCGGGGGCTACGAGCAGTACTTC. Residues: CSVGASGGYEQYF.

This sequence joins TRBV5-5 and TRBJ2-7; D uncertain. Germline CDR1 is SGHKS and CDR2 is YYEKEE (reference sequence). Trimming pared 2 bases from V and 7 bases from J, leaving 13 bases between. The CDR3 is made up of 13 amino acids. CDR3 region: CASSFVPASEQYF. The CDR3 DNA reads TGTGCCAGCAGCTTCGTCCCAGCGTCAGAGCAGTACTTC.

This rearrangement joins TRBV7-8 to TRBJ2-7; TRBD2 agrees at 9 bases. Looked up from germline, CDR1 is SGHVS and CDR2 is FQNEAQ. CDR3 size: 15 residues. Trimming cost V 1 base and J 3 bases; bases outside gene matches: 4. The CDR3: CASSLGGGVFYEQYF. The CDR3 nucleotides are TGTGCCAGCAGCTTAGGCGGGGGGGTCTTCTACGAGCAGTACTTC.

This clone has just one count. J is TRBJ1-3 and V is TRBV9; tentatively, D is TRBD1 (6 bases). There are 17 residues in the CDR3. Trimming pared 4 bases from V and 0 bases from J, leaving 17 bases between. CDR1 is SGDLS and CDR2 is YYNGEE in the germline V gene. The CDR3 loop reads CASSPGGQLISGNTIYF. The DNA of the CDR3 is TGTGCCAGCAGCCCAGGAGGACAGCTTATCTCTGGAAACACCATATATTTT.

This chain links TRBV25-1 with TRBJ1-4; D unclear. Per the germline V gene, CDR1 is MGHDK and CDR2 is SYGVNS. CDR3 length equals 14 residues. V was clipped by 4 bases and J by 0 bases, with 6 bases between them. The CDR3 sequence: CASSGSATNEKLFF. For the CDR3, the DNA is TGTGCCAGCAGTGGCAGCGCAACTAATGAAAAACTGTTTTTT.

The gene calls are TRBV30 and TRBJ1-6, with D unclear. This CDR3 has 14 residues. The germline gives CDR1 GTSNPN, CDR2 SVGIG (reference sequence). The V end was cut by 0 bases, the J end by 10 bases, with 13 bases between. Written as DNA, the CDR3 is TGTGCCTGGAGTGTACGAGGGTTGGGGTCACCCCTCCACTTT. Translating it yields CAWSVRGLGSPLHF.

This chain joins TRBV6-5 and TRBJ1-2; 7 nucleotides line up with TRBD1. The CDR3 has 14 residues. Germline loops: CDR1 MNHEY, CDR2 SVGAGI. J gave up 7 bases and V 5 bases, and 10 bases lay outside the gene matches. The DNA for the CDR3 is TGTGCCAGCAGTCCCCAGACAGGGAGAGCTGGCTACACCTTC. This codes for CASSPQTGRAGYTF.

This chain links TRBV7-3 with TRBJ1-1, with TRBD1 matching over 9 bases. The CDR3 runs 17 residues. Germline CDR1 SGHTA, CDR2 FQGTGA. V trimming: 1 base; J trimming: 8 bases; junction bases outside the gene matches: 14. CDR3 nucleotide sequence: TGTGCCAGCAGCTTAAAAGGGGCTCCTGGACAGGGGTACGAAGCTTTCTTT. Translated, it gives CASSLKGAPGQGYEAFF.

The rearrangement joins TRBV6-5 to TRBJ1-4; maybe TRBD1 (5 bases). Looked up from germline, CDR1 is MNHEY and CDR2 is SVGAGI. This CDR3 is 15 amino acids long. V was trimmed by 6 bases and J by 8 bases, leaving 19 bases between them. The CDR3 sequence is CASSPRGRGIEKLFF. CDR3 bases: TGTGCCAGCAGCCCACGAGGGAGGGGAATAGAAAAACTGTTTTTT.

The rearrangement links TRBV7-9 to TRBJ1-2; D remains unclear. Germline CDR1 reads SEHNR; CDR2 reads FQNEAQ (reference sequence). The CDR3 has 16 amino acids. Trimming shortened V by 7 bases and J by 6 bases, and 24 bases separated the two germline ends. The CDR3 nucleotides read TGTGCCAGCACCCCAACGGGGAGGCCCAACAATGATGGCTACACCTTC. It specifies CASTPTGRPNNDGYTF. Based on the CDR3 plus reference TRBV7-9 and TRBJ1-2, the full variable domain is DTGVSQNPRHKITKRGQNVTFRCDPISEHNRLYWYRQTLGQGPEFLTYFQNEAQLEKSRLLSDRFSAERPKGSFSTLEIQRTEQGDSAMYLCASTPTGRPNNDGYTFGSGTRLTVV.

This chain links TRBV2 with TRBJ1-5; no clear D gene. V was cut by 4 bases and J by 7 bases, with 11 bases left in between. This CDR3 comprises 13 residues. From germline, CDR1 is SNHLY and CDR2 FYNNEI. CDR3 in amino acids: CASSGDNQQPQHF. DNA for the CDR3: TGTGCCAGCAGTGGTGACAACCAACAGCCCCAGCATTTT.

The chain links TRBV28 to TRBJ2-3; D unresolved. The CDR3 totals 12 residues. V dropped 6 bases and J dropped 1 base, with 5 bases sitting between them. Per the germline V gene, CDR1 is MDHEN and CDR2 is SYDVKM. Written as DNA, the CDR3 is TGTGCCAGCAGCCCTCGCACAGATACGCAGTATTTT. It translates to CASSPRTDTQYF.

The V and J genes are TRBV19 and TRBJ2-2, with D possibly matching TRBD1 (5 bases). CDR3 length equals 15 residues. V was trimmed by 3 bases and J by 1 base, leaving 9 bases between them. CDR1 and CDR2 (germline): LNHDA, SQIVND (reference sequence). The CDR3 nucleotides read TGTGCCAGTAGTATTTCCACAGGGAACACCGGGGAGCTGTTTTTT. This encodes CASSISTGNTGELFF.

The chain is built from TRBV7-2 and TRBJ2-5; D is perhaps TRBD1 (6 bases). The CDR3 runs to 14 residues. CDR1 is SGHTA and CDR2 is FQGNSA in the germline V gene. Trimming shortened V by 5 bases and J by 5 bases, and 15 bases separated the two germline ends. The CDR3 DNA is TGTGCCAGCAGCCTCCTGGACAGTCTTGAGACCCAGTACTTC. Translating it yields CASSLLDSLETQYF.

CDR3 bases: TGTGCCAGCAGCTCCCCGGACAGAGACAGTTTTAATGAAAAACTGTTTTTT. It encodes CASSSPDRDSFNEKLFF. The chain has TRBV5-4 and TRBJ1-4, with a weak D call TRBD1 (6 bases). This CDR3 has 17 amino acids. Germline V gives CDR1 SGHNT, CDR2 YYREEE (reference sequence). V was cut by 3 bases and J by 4 bases, with 19 bases left in between.

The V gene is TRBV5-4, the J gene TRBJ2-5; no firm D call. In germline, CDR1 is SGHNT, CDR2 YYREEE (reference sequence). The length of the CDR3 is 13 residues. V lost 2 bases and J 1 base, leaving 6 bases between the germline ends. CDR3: CASSFAGQETQYF. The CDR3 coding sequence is TGTGCCAGCAGCTTTGCAGGCCAAGAGACCCAGTACTTC.

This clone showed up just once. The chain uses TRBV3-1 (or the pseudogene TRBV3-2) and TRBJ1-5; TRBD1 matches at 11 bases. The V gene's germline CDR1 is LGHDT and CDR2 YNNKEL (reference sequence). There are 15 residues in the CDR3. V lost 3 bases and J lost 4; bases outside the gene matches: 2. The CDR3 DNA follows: TGTGCCAGCAGCCACGGGACAGGGGGTAATCAGCCCCAGCATTTT. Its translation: CASSHGTGGNQPQHF.

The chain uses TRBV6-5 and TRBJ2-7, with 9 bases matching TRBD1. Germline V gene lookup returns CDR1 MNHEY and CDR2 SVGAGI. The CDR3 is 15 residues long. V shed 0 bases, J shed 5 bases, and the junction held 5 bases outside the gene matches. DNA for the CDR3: TGTGCCAGCAGTTACTCGCCGGACAGGGGCCACGAGCAGTACTTC. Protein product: CASSYSPDRGHEQYF.

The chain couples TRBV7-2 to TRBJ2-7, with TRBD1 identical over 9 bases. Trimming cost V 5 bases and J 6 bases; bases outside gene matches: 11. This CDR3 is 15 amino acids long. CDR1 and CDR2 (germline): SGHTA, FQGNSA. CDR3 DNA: TGTGCCAGCAGCAGAGGCTCCGGGACAGGGAGCGAGCAGTACTTC. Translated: CASSRGSGTGSEQYF.

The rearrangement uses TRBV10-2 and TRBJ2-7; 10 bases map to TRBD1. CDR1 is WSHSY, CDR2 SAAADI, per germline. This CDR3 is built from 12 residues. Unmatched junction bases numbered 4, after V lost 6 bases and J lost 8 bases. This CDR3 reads CASSADRGQQYF. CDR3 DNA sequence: TGCGCCAGCAGCGCTGACAGGGGGCAGCAGTACTTC.

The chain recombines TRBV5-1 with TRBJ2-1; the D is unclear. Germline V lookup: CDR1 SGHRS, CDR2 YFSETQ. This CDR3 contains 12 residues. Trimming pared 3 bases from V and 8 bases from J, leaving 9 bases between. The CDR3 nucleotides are TGCGCCAGCAGCTCCCGAGAGCATGAGCAGTTCTTC. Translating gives CASSSREHEQFF.

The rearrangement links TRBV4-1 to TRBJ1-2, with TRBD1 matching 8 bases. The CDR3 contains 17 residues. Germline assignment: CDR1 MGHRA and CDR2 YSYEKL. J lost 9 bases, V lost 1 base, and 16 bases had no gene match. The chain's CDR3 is CASSQGFGAGGSRSYTF. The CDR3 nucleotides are TGCGCCAGCAGCCAAGGCTTTGGGGCAGGGGGCAGTCGAAGCTACACCTTC.

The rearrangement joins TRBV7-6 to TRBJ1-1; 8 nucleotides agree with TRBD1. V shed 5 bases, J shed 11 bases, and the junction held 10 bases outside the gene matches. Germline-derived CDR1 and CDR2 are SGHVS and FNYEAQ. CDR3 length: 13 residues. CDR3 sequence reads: CASSAGQGGAAFF. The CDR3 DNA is TGTGCCAGCAGCGCCGGACAGGGAGGTGCGGCTTTCTTT.